This T cell receptor beta chain was observed in a study of blood T cell repertoires in COVID-19. Whole-study context: COVID-19 samples collected from the United States, Italy and Spain covered acute and convalescent phases.

Germline V gives CDR1 MNHNS, CDR2 SASEGT. Losses at the gene ends were 4 bases for V and 7 bases for J; bases not matched to a gene: 6. This CDR3 contains 14 residues. Assay used: immunoSEQ multiplex PCR; TCRdb lists only in-frame clones, some missing. The sample contains some 45,000 clones, nearly 80% of which appear only once. The receptor comes from a man between 65 and 85 years old with acute or convalescent COVID-19. The rearrangement links TRBV6-1 to TRBJ1-4; TRBD1 aligns across 7 bases. The material sequenced was peripheral blood. CDR3 region: CASSARQGGEKLFF. Written as DNA, the CDR3 is TGTGCCAGCAGTGCCCGACAGGGTGGTGAAAAACTGTTTTTT.